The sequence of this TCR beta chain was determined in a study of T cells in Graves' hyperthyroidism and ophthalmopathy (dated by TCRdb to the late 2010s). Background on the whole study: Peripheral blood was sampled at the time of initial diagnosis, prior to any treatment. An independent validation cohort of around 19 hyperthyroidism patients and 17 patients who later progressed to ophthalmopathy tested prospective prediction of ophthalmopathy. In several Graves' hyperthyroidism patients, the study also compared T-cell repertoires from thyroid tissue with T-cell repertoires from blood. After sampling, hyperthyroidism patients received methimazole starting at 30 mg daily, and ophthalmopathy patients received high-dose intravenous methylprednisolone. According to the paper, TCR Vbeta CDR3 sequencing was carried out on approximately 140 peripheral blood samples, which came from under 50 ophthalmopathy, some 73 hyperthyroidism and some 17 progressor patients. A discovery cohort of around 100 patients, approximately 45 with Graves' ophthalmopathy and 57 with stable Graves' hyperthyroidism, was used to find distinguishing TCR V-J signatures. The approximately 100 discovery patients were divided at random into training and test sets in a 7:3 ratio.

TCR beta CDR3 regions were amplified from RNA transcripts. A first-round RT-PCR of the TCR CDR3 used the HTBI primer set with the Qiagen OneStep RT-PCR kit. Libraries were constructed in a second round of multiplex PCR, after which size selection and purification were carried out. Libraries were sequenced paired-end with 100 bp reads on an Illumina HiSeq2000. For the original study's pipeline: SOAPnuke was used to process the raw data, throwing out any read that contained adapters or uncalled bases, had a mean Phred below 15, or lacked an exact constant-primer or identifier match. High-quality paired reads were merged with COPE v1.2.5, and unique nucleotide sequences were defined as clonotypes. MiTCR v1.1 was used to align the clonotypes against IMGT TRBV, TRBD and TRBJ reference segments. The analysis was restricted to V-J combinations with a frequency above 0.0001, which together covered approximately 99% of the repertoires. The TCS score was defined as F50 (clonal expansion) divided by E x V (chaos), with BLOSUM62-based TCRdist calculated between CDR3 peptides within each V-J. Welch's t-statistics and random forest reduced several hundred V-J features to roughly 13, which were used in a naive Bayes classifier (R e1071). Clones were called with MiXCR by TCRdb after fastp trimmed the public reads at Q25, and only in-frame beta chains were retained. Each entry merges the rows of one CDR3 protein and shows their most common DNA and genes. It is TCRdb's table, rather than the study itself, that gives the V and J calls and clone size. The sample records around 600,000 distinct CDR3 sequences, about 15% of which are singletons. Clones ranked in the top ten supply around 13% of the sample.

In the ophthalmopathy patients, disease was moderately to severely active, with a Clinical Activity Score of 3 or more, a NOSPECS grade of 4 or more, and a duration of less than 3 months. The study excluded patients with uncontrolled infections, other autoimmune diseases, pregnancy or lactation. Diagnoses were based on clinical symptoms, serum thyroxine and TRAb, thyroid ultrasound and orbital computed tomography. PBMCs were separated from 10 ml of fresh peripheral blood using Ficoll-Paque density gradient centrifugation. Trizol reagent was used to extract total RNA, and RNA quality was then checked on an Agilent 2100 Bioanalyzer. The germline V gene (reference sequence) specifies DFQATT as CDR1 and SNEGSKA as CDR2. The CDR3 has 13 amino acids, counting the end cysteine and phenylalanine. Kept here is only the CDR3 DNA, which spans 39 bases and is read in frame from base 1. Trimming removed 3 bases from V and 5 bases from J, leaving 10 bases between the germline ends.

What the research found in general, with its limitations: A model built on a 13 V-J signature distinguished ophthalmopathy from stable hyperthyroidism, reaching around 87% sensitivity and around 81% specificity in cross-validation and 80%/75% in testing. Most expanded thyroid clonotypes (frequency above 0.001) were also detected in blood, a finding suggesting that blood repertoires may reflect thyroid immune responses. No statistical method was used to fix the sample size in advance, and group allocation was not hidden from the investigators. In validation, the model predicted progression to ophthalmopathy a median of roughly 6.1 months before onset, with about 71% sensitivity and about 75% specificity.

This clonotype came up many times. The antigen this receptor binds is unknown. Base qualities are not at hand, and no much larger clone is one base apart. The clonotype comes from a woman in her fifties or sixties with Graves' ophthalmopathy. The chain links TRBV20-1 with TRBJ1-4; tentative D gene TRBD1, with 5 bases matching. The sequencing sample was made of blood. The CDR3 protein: CSARGPTNEKLFF. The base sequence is TGCAGTGCTAGGGGGCCGACGAATGAAAAACTGTTTTTT.